The rows below give T cell receptor beta chains drawn from one sample of a study of T cell responses to AZD1222 COVID-19 vaccine. The method was immunoSEQ multiplex PCR; TCRdb's version includes in-frame clones alone and lacks a portion of them. Here the sample spans over 90,000 clones, around 90% being singletons. The input for sequencing was peripheral blood, taken 28 days after the second AZD1222 dose. Receptors originate from an adult who received the AZD1222 COVID-19 vaccine. CDR3s include the opening cysteine and the closing phenylalanine or tryptophan. The D gene is left open where the match is weak. Size tells how often a clone was seen (once, few, many) or the class of an expanded clone, and some rows leave it out.

CDR3 DNA,CDR3 protein,V gene,D gene,J gene,clone size
TGTGCCAGCAGGGACCATGGACAGGGTCGGCGCGAGCAGTACTTC,CASRDHGQGRREQYF,TRBV2,TRBD1,TRBJ2-7,.
TGTGCCAGCAGCTTCTCCTACAGGGGGTCACATGGCTACACCTTC,CASSFSYRGSHGYTF,TRBV28,TRBD1,TRBJ1-2,.
TGTGCCAGCTCACCAAACGGGGCACGTGTCAATCAGCCCCAGCATTTT,CASSPNGARVNQPQHF,TRBV18,.,TRBJ1-5,.
TGTGCCAGCAGGCCCCAGCCCCGGGGACAGGGAAGTAATGAGCAGTTCTTC,CASRPQPRGQGSNEQFF,TRBV7-2,TRBD1,TRBJ2-1,.
TGTGCCAGCAGCCCCCCCAGGGGCAGCCCCACTGAAGCTTTCTTT,CASSPPRGSPTEAFF,TRBV11-2,.,TRBJ1-1,.
TGTGCCAGTAGTACGGGGACGGTCGCGAGGCGCAATCAGCCCCAGCATTTT,CASSTGTVARRNQPQHF,TRBV19,.,TRBJ1-5,.
TGTGCCAGCGCCAGGGAACATAGCAATCAGCCCCAGCATTTT,CASAREHSNQPQHF,TRBV6-5,.,TRBJ1-5,.
TGTGCCAGCAGGGGACAGGGCCACATGAACACTGAAGCTTTCTTT,CASRGQGHMNTEAFF,TRBV2,TRBD1,TRBJ1-1,.
TGTGCCAGCAGCTTTACACGGGCGGCGGCTGAAGCTTTCTTT,CASSFTRAAAEAFF,TRBV7-2,.,TRBJ1-1,.
TGTGCCAGCAGCTTTCGAGCGGGACAGGGGGATATCGGTAATGAAAAACTGTTTTTT,CASSFRAGQGDIGNEKLFF,TRBV7-9,TRBD1,TRBJ1-4,once
TGTGCCAGCTCCGGGGGCGGCTGGAACACTGAAGCTTTCTTT,CASSGGGWNTEAFF,TRBV18,.,TRBJ1-1,.
TGTGCCTCCCAGCCCCCTTTTGACACAGCTGAAGCTTTCTTT,CASQPPFDTAEAFF,TRBV2,.,TRBJ1-1,.
TGTGCCAGCAGCCAATTCCGTAGCGGGGATGGGAATGAGCAGTTCTTC,CASSQFRSGDGNEQFF,TRBV14,TRBD2,TRBJ2-1,.
TGCGCCAGCAGCTTGGTAGGGCCCCACTACGAGCAGTACTTC,CASSLVGPHYEQYF,TRBV5-1,.,TRBJ2-7,.
TGTGCCAGCAGCTTAGTCGTTCGGGCTAACTATGGCTACACCTTC,CASSLVVRANYGYTF,TRBV11-2,.,TRBJ1-2,.
TGTGCCAGCAGCTCCACCCGACAGGGTAATAACGAGCAGTACTTC,CASSSTRQGNNEQYF,TRBV3-1/TRBV3-2,TRBD1,TRBJ2-7,.
TGTGCCACCAGTGATTTGAGGCCGCAGAACACCTACGAGCAGTACTTC,CATSDLRPQNTYEQYF,TRBV24-1,.,TRBJ2-7,.
TGCGCCAGCAGCCAAGGGGGCGTAGGGGGGAAGGGGGAAAAACTGTTTTTT,CASSQGGVGGKGEKLFF,TRBV4-1,.,TRBJ1-4,once